What follows is one T cell receptor (beta chain) and its context. Clones were sequenced by immunoSEQ multiplex PCR, and TCRdb holds only the in-frame ones, with some missing. The table lists approximately 170,000 clones, less than 90% of them singletons. This record belongs to a study of radiation and T cells in renal cell carcinoma. Germline CDR1 is SQVTM and CDR2 is ANQGSEA. The CDR3 loop spans 13 amino acids. V lost 7 bases, J lost 0 bases, and 12 bases lay in between. As to time point: blood 4 weeks post-SBRT, at nephrectomy. The treatment: 15 Gy SBRT to primary tumor, nephrectomy 4 weeks later. This rearrangement joins TRBV29-1 to TRBJ1-1; possible D gene TRBD1, 6 bases. This specimen consisted of blood, obtained from a patient whose treatment included radiotherapy and nephrectomy. The source of this sequence is a woman in her 50s with renal cell carcinoma. CDR3 residues: CSAGGPMNTEAFF. The CDR3, as DNA: TGCAGCGCGGGGGGGCCGATGAACACTGAAGCTTTCTTT. The variable domain in full, completed from reference TRBV29-1 and TRBJ1-1, reads SAVISQKPSRDICQRGTSLTIQCQVDSQVTMMFWYRQQPGQSLTLIATANQGSEATYESGFVIDKFPISRPNLTFSTLTVSNMSPEDSSIYLCSAGGPMNTEAFFGQGTRLTVV.